This T cell receptor (beta chain) was sequenced during a study of post-analysis software for immune sequencing data. Study at large: The study covered relapsing-remitting, secondary progressive and progressive-relapsing courses of multiple sclerosis. Study results and limitations: Patients showed TRBV5-6, TRBV5-1 and TRBV20-1 among a handful of TRBV segments more frequent than in controls.

The CDR3 runs to 17 residues. V shed 5 bases, J shed 0 bases, and the junction held 10 bases outside the gene matches. Germline V CDR1 and CDR2: SGHTA, FQGNSA. Unique molecular identifiers had been added to the TCR beta cDNA libraries. It was from approximately 0.91 to 9.4 million T cells that 530,000 or so cDNA molecules came. TCRdb fed the PCR reads into MiXCR, producing one record per CDR3 protein. Here the sample spans hundreds of thousands of distinct CDR3 sequences, around 47% being singletons. This clonotype showed up just once. The antigen is undetermined. The sequence came from a girl aged 5 to 17 with multiple sclerosis. The material sequenced was blood. The V call is TRBV7-2, the J call TRBJ2-3; 8 positions match TRBD2. The CDR3 DNA reads as TGTGCCAGCAGCCTACCCTTTAGCGGGATCAGCACAGATACGCAGTATTTT. Its protein product is CASSLPFSGISTDTQYF.